The 32 T cell receptor beta chains reported below all come from one sample, sequenced in a study of OX40 agonist ivuxolimab in advanced cancers. Produced via immunoSEQ multiplex PCR; TCRdb's table is partial and in-frame only. This table holds more than 70,000 clones, roughly 88% found once. Sequencing used CD4+ or CD8+ T cells sorted from blood, obtained in a trial of the OX40 agonist ivuxolimab. These receptors all come from an adult with an advanced solid tumor such as melanoma, head and neck, liver or kidney cancer.

The chain couples TRBV7-9 to TRBJ2-1; the D is unclear. The CDR3 is 13 amino acids. The V gene's germline CDR1 is SEHNR and CDR2 FQNEAQ (reference sequence). Trimming removed 3 bases at V and 7 bases at J, with 10 bases between. The CDR3 coding sequence is TGTGCCAGCAGCTTCGGACGGATGAATGAGCAGTTCTTC. Amino acids: CASSFGRMNEQFF.

This chain uses TRBV9 with TRBJ2-1; D gene ambiguous. Per the germline V gene, CDR1 is SGDLS and CDR2 is YYNGEE. CDR3 length equals 12 residues. Trimming left V 0 bases short and J 9 bases short, with 7 bases between. CDR3 protein: CASSVGLAEQFF. CDR3 DNA sequence: TGTGCCAGCAGCGTAGGGTTGGCTGAGCAGTTCTTC.

The J gene is TRBJ2-3, the V gene TRBV5-1; maybe TRBD1 (5 bases). V was clipped by 0 bases and J by 3 bases, with 11 bases between them. CDR3 length: 15 amino acids. The germline V gene encodes CDR1 SGHRS and CDR2 YFSETQ. Here the CDR3 reads CASSLAGFVTDTQYF. In DNA form, the CDR3 reads TGCGCCAGCAGCTTGGCAGGGTTTGTTACAGATACGCAGTATTTT.

A single count supports this clone. This sequence joins TRBV2 and TRBJ1-2; 12 bases map to TRBD1. This CDR3 contains 15 residues. The ends lost 6 bases at V and 4 bases at J; junction bases unmatched: 6. The germline gives CDR1 SNHLY, CDR2 FYNNEI. The chain's CDR3 is CASRPGQGAVYGYTF. For the CDR3, the DNA is TGTGCCAGCAGACCGGGACAGGGGGCAGTCTATGGCTACACCTTC. Supplemented by reference TRBV2 and TRBJ1-2, the full variable domain reads EPEVTQTPSHQVTQMGQEVILRCVPISNHLYFYWYRQILGQKVEFLVSFYNNEISEKSEIFDDQFSVERPDGSNFTLKIRSTKLEDSAMYFCASRPGQGAVYGYTFGSGTRLTVV.

This chain uses TRBV5-1 with TRBJ1-1; D not certain. Trimming shortened V by 5 bases and J by 7 bases, and 15 bases separated the two germline ends. Germline V gives CDR1 SGHRS, CDR2 YFSETQ. This CDR3 has 13 amino acids. The CDR3 DNA sequence: TGCGCCAGCAGTATGGTCAGTGGGAATGAAGCTTTCTTT. Amino acid sequence: CASSMVSGNEAFF.

The CDR3 nucleotides read TGTGCCACCAGTCTGGCTAGCGGGAGGGCCTACGAGCAGTACTTC. Its protein is CATSLASGRAYEQYF. The chain is built from TRBV15 and TRBJ2-7, with 12 positions matching TRBD2. Unmatched junction bases numbered 5, after V lost 6 bases and J lost 2 bases. CDR1 is LNHNV, CDR2 YYDKDF, per germline (reference sequence). The CDR3 has 15 residues.

This sequence joins TRBV7-2 and TRBJ1-1; unclear D gene. Trimming removed 5 bases at V and 0 bases at J, with 10 bases between. Germline assignment: CDR1 SGHTA and CDR2 FQGNSA. This CDR3 comprises 14 residues. The CDR3 bases are TGTGCCAGCAGCCAGAGCGGGGTGAACACTGAAGCTTTCTTT. Amino acids: CASSQSGVNTEAFF.

The chain carries TRBV2 and TRBJ1-6, with D possibly matching TRBD1 (6 bases). Deletions cut 6 bases from V and 7 bases from J, with 13 bases between. Germline V gives CDR1 SNHLY, CDR2 FYNNEI. CDR3 length equals 14 residues. The chain's CDR3 is CASRKGTKNSPLHF. CDR3 bases: TGTGCCAGCAGGAAGGGGACAAAAAATTCACCCCTCCACTTT.

The V and J genes are TRBV5-1 and TRBJ1-2; 7 nucleotides agree with TRBD1. The germline gives CDR1 SGHRS, CDR2 YFSETQ. Trimming took 6 bases from V and 5 from J; bases not matched to a gene: 4. There are 12 residues in the CDR3. CDR3 nucleotide sequence: TGCGCCAGCAAGGGGGCGAGTTATGGCTACACCTTC. Its translation: CASKGASYGYTF.

This clone has a single count. J is TRBJ2-7 and V is TRBV4-3; 8 nucleotides align to TRBD2. CDR1 is LGHNA and CDR2 is YSLEER in the germline V gene. The V and J ends lost 0 bases and 2 bases, in that order; junction bases with no gene match: 3. This CDR3 is 15 amino acids long. CDR3 loop: CASSQDSGITYEQYF. In nucleotides, the CDR3 is TGCGCCAGCAGCCAAGATAGCGGGATTACCTACGAGCAGTACTTC.

The chain employs TRBV5-1 and TRBJ1-1; possibly TRBD1 for D (6 bases). Germline V gene data show CDR1 as SGHRS and CDR2 as YFSETQ. The CDR3 sequence is 15 residues long. Trimming removed 4 bases at V and 4 bases at J, with 17 bases between. Here the CDR3 reads CASSLAEGVSTEAFF. CDR3 sequence (DNA): TGCGCCAGCAGCCTCGCGGAGGGGGTGAGCACTGAAGCTTTCTTT.

The J gene is TRBJ2-7, the V gene TRBV18; 7 bases line up with TRBD2. This CDR3 is built from 15 residues. The V gene's germline CDR1 is KGHSH and CDR2 LQKENI. With V trimmed by 3 bases and J by 2 bases, 7 bases remained unmatched. The CDR3 sequence is CASSPRMGGAYEQYF. Here the CDR3 DNA reads TGTGCCAGCTCACCTCGAATGGGGGGGGCCTACGAGCAGTACTTC. The full variable domain, completed using reference TRBV18 and TRBJ2-7, is NAGVMQNPRHLVRRRGQEARLRCSPMKGHSHVYWYRQLPEEGLKFMVYLQKENIIDESGMPKERFSAEFPKEGPSILRIQQVVRGDSAAYFCASSPRMGGAYEQYFGPGTRLTVT.

The rearrangement uses TRBV2 and TRBJ1-2; weak D call: TRBD1 (6 bases). Germline-derived CDR1 and CDR2 are SNHLY and FYNNEI. The CDR3 loop spans 13 amino acids. Trimming shortened V by 4 bases and J by 5 bases, and 11 bases separated the two germline ends. The CDR3 here is CASSGQVEYGYTF. In DNA, the CDR3 is TGTGCCAGCAGTGGACAGGTCGAGTATGGCTACACCTTC.

The gene calls are TRBV10-3 and TRBJ2-5; maybe TRBD2 (6 bases). The CDR3 sequence is 13 residues long. The V and J ends lost 8 bases and 8 bases respectively, with 18 bases between them. The germline gives CDR1 ENHRY, CDR2 SYGVKD. CDR3 DNA: TGTGCCATCCGAGGACTATCTGGGGAAACCCAGTACTTC. It specifies CAIRGLSGETQYF.

The chain has TRBV9 and TRBJ2-5, with 8 bases identical to TRBD2. CDR1 and CDR2 (germline): SGDLS, YYNGEE. The CDR3 length is 16 residues. V lost 0 bases and J lost 0; bases outside the gene matches: 4. Written as DNA, the CDR3 is TGTGCCAGCAGCGTAGGGTATAGCGGGGACCAAGAGACCCAGTACTTC. As protein: CASSVGYSGDQETQYF.

The count of this clone is one. This chain connects TRBV6-6 to TRBJ2-2, with 13 positions matching TRBD2. The germline V gene encodes CDR1 MNHNY and CDR2 SVGAGI (reference sequence). The trim removed 5 bases at V and 4 bases at J, leaving 4 bases unmatched. The CDR3 is 16 amino acids. The CDR3 loop reads CASSNGLAGVTGELFF. In nucleotides, the CDR3 is TGTGCCAGCAGTAACGGACTAGCGGGAGTCACCGGGGAGCTGTTTTTT.

This clone occurred once. The chain uses TRBV5-1 and TRBJ2-1, with TRBD2 as a possible D gene (5 bases). V gave up 5 bases and J gave up 7 bases, with 19 bases separating them. This CDR3 contains 15 residues. The germline V gene encodes CDR1 SGHRS and CDR2 YFSETQ. CDR3: CASRTVEGVQNEQFF. The CDR3 DNA reads as TGCGCCAGCAGGACCGTTGAGGGAGTACAGAATGAGCAGTTCTTC.

V usage is TRBV7-3 and J usage is TRBJ1-1; D perhaps matches TRBD1 (5 bases). The V gene lost 1 base and the J gene lost 3 bases, with 15 bases spanning the gap. CDR1 and CDR2 from the germline V gene are SGHTA and FQGTGA. The CDR3 extends over 16 amino acids. CDR3 sequence: CASSLSSQGGYTEAFF. CDR3 sequence (DNA): TGTGCCAGCAGCTTAAGTTCCCAGGGTGGCTACACTGAAGCTTTCTTT.

The chain uses TRBV5-1 and TRBJ2-2; 8 bases are a match to TRBD2. The trim removed 1 base at V and 0 bases at J, leaving 2 bases unmatched. This CDR3 region has 16 residues. CDR1 is SGHRS, CDR2 YFSETQ, per germline. The CDR3 reads CASSLNSGANTGELFF. The CDR3 DNA is TGCGCCAGCAGCTTGAATAGCGGGGCGAACACCGGGGAGCTGTTTTTT. The full variable domain, rest sourced from reference TRBV5-1 and TRBJ2-2, is KAGVTQTPRYLIKTRGQQVTLSCSPISGHRSVSWYQQTPGQGLQFLFEYFSETQRNKGNFPGRFSGRQFSNSRSEMNVSTLELGDSALYLCASSLNSGANTGELFFGEGSRLTVL.

The CDR3 is CASSFLAGASYEQYF. CDR3 in DNA: TGTGCCAGCAGTTTCCTAGCGGGGGCCTCCTACGAGCAGTACTTC. The chain employs TRBV27 and TRBJ2-7, with TRBD2 matching over 10 bases. Germline V lookup: CDR1 MNHEY, CDR2 SMNVEV (reference sequence). J was trimmed by 0 bases and V by 3 bases; bases with no gene match: 2. The CDR3 is made up of 15 amino acids.

This clone was counted once. This chain connects TRBV6-6 to TRBJ2-5; 9 nucleotides line up with TRBD2. The CDR3 totals 16 residues. After removal of 2 bases from V and 2 bases from J, the junction contained 6 bases not matched to a gene. CDR1 and CDR2 (germline): MNHNY, SVGAGI (reference sequence). CDR3 region: CASSYPPLAGQETQYF. CDR3 DNA sequence: TGTGCCAGCAGTTACCCCCCCCTAGCGGGGCAAGAGACCCAGTACTTC.

The V gene is TRBV7-2, the J gene TRBJ2-1; 9 bases are a match to TRBD2. The trim removed 5 bases at V and 6 bases at J, leaving 8 bases unmatched. Looked up from germline, CDR1 is SGHTA and CDR2 is FQGNSA. The CDR3 length is 15 residues. The CDR3 bases are TGTGCCAGCAGCCCTACCGGGACTAGCTTCAATGAGCAGTTCTTC. This sequence encodes CASSPTGTSFNEQFF.

CDR3 amino acids: CASTTGNYEQYF. CDR3 in DNA: TGTGCCAGCACAACGGGGAACTACGAGCAGTACTTC. This chain joins TRBV28 and TRBJ2-7; D is perhaps TRBD2 (5 bases). Germline CDR1 is MDHEN and CDR2 is SYDVKM. The CDR3 loop spans 12 amino acids. V lost 7 bases to trimming and J lost 3 bases, with 10 bases between them. The complete variable domain, with remaining parts taken from reference TRBV28 and TRBJ2-7, reads DVKVTQSSRYLVKRTGEKVFLECVQDMDHENMFWYRQDPGLGLRLIYFSYDVKMKEKGDIPEGYSVSREKKERFSLILESASTNQTSMYLCASTTGNYEQYFGPGTRLTVT.

This clone was found once. The rearrangement links TRBV5-1 to TRBJ1-1; D might be TRBD1 (6 bases). Germline values: CDR1 SGHRS, CDR2 YFSETQ. V was trimmed by 3 bases and J by 4 bases, leaving 16 bases between them. The CDR3 consists of 15 residues. CDR3 bases: TGCGCCAGCAGCTCCGGAACAGGGCTAGGCACTGAAGCTTTCTTT. Translating it yields CASSSGTGLGTEAFF.

The chain has TRBV6-5 and TRBJ1-2; 8 bases are a match to TRBD1. The J segment lost 4 bases and the V segment lost 5 bases, leaving 9 bases of the junction unmatched. The CDR3 sequence is 15 residues long. Looked up from germline, CDR1 is MNHEY and CDR2 is SVGAGI. In DNA, the CDR3 is TGTGCCAGCAGTAATCCGGGACAGGAGCTCTATGGCTACACCTTC. It translates to CASSNPGQELYGYTF.

There are a few counts of this clone. This chain joins TRBV19 and TRBJ2-7; the D is unclear. Deletions cut 7 bases from V and 2 bases from J, with 6 bases between. Germline V lookup: CDR1 LNHDA, CDR2 SQIVND (reference sequence). The CDR3 consists of 11 residues. As DNA, the CDR3 is TGTGCCAGTACCGACACCTACGAGCAGTACTTC. Its translation: CASTDTYEQYF.

The V and J genes are TRBV4-1 and TRBJ2-7, with a possible D match to TRBD1 (5 bases). V lost 1 base and J lost 0, with 10 bases in between. The CDR3 contains 15 residues. Germline lookup yields CDR1 MGHRA and CDR2 YSYEKL. The CDR3 sequence: CASSQVGANSYEQYF. CDR3 DNA: TGCGCCAGCAGCCAAGTAGGGGCTAACTCCTACGAGCAGTACTTC.

This chain uses TRBV30 with TRBJ1-5; no clear D gene. The CDR3 runs to 13 residues. The V gene's germline CDR1 is GTSNPN and CDR2 SVGIG (reference sequence). Trimming stripped 0 bases from V and 5 bases from J, with 8 bases between. DNA for the CDR3: TGTGCCTGGAGTGTAAGTGGGGATCAGCCCCAGCATTTT. This encodes CAWSVSGDQPQHF.

The chain recombines TRBV5-5 with TRBJ2-3, with 9 nucleotides matching TRBD2. The CDR3 has 15 residues. Trimming took 5 bases from V and 0 from J; bases not matched to a gene: 4. CDR1 is SGHKS and CDR2 is YYEKEE in the germline V gene (reference sequence). The CDR3 spells CASSQTSGSTDTQYF. CDR3 nucleotide sequence: TGTGCCAGCAGTCAGACTAGCGGAAGCACAGATACGCAGTATTTT. The full variable domain, completed using reference TRBV5-5 and TRBJ2-3, is DAGVTQSPTHLIKTRGQQVTLRCSPISGHKSVSWYQQVLGQGPQFIFQYYEKEERGRGNFPDRFSARQFPNYSSELNVNALLLGDSALYLCASSQTSGSTDTQYFGPGTRLTVL.

V usage is TRBV18 and J usage is TRBJ2-1; 7 bases match TRBD1. CDR1 and CDR2 from the germline V gene are KGHSH and LQKENI. The ends lost 6 bases at V and 0 bases at J; junction bases unmatched: 2. The CDR3 has 14 residues. The CDR3 nucleotides are TGTGCCAGCTCTAGGACAGGCTCCTACAATGAGCAGTTCTTC. Translation gives CASSRTGSYNEQFF. Variable domain in full (rest from reference TRBV18 and TRBJ2-1): NAGVMQNPRHLVRRRGQEARLRCSPMKGHSHVYWYRQLPEEGLKFMVYLQKENIIDESGMPKERFSAEFPKEGPSILRIQQVVRGDSAAYFCASSRTGSYNEQFFGPGTRLTVL.

The chain joins TRBV7-9 to TRBJ2-1; either TRBD1 or TRBD2 may fit D (5 bases each). This CDR3 contains 13 residues. Germline CDR1 is SEHNR and CDR2 is FQNEAQ (reference sequence). Trimming shortened V by 3 bases and J by 9 bases, and 12 bases separated the two germline ends. The CDR3 protein is CASSFIGGGEQFF. The CDR3 bases are TGTGCCAGCAGCTTTATTGGGGGTGGTGAGCAGTTCTTC. The full variable domain, completed using reference TRBV7-9 and TRBJ2-1, is DTGVSQNPRHKITKRGQNVTFRCDPISEHNRLYWYRQTLGQGPEFLTYFQNEAQLEKSRLLSDRFSAERPKGSFSTLEIQRTEQGDSAMYLCASSFIGGGEQFFGPGTRLTVL.

This clone has only one observation. This specimen includes other DNA sequences encoding the same CDR3. This sequence joins TRBV28 and TRBJ2-7; D possibly corresponds to TRBD2 (5 bases). The CDR3 consists of 11 residues. Germline V gives CDR1 MDHEN, CDR2 SYDVKM. The V end lost 6 bases, the J end lost 6 bases, and 9 bases lay between the germline ends. For the CDR3, the DNA is TGTGCCAGCAGCCTACGGGGCGAGCAGTACTTC. It translates to CASSLRGEQYF.